This TCR beta chain was sequenced for a study of blood T cell repertoires in COVID-19. As for the study in general: COVID-19 samples collected from the United States, Italy and Spain covered acute and convalescent phases. Sample material is recorded as cDNA or gDNA derived from T cells, B-cell-depleted T cells, or PBMCs.

V shed 4 bases and J 6 bases; nucleotides not matched to a gene: 5. Germline loops: CDR1 KGHSH, CDR2 LQKENI. The CDR3 has 14 amino acids. The authors' processing: Reference gene primer amplification gave nucleated cell count estimates. Sequenced by immunoSEQ multiplex PCR; TCRdb stores in-frame clones only, minus some. From that table come the V and J calls and clone size; the DNA was used to work out D and trimming. The data show 35,000 to 50,000 clones, with just under 70% seen just once and around 5.9% held by the top ten. This clone turned up a few times. The receptor comes from a man at least 80 years old with acute or convalescent COVID-19. The chain carries TRBV18 and TRBJ2-7; 11 bases align to TRBD1. Sequencing input: peripheral blood. CDR3 in amino acids: CASSLGQGEIEQYF. CDR3 coding DNA: TGTGCCAGCTCACTGGGACAGGGGGAGATCGAGCAGTACTTC.